What follows is one TCR beta chain and its context. Profiling relied on immunoSEQ multiplex PCR, and the TCRdb table lists in-frame clones only, not all of them. This sample has more than 110,000 clones; about 80% occur once, and the top ten carry just under 3%. The data originate from a study of blood T cell repertoires in COVID-19. Background on the study: T cells, B-cell-depleted T cells, or PBMCs provided the cDNA or gDNA that served as material.

CDR3 length equals 16 residues. The ends lost 5 bases at V and 4 bases at J; junction bases unmatched: 5. Per germline, CDR1 LGHDT and CDR2 YNNKEL (reference sequence). This receptor was obtained from a woman aged 50 to 65 who had recovered from COVID-19. The chain couples TRBV3-1 (or the pseudogene TRBV3-2) to TRBJ2-3, with 14 bases lining up with TRBD2. Sample: PBMCs or T cells enriched from blood (not recorded which). The CDR3 coding sequence is TGTGCCAGCAGCTGGACTAGCGGGGGGCGACCAGATACGCAGTATTTT. This translates into CASSWTSGGRPDTQYF.